A selection of T cell receptor beta chains follows, all from one sample in a study of blood T cell repertoires in COVID-19. Generated by immunoSEQ multiplex PCR, the TCRdb table keeps only in-frame clones and is missing some. The table has around 16,000 clones, roughly nine tenths seen once; the top ten hold about a tenth. Specimen: peripheral blood. These receptors came from an elderly man with acute or convalescent COVID-19. Both conserved end residues are part of each CDR3. A D gene is named only where the DNA matches it firmly. Size values are once, few and many counts, or a class for expanded clones, and some rows have none.

d_call	v_call	j_call	clone_size	cdr3_aa	cdr3_nt
.	TRBV3-1/TRBV3-2	TRBJ1-2	.	CASSPGGGGNYGYTF	TGTGCCAGCAGCCCCGGCGGCGGGGGGAACTATGGCTACACCTTC
.	TRBV19	TRBJ1-5	once	CASSIQRTKQPQHF	TGTGCCAGTAGTATACAGCGGACGAAGCAGCCCCAGCATTTT
.	TRBV5-6	TRBJ1-5	.	CASSARSGMGNQPQHF	TGTGCCAGCAGCGCGCGCTCAGGGATGGGCAATCAGCCCCAGCATTTT
TRBD1	TRBV28	TRBJ2-7	once	CASSSGTGVREQYF	TGTGCCAGCAGTTCCGGGACAGGGGTAAGGGAGCAGTACTTC
TRBD1	TRBV27	TRBJ1-2	.	CASGTGDVRGYTF	TGTGCCAGTGGAACAGGGGATGTGAGGGGCTACACCTTC
TRBD2	TRBV2	TRBJ2-1	.	CASSASSGRQQFF	TGTGCCAGCAGTGCTTCTAGCGGGAGGCAGCAGTTCTTC
.	TRBV2	TRBJ1-2	.	CASSQDPLANYGYTF	TGTGCCAGCAGTCAGGACCCACTAGCTAACTATGGCTACACCTTC
TRBD1	TRBV2	TRBJ1-4	.	CASSDPGGKLFF	TGTGCCAGCAGTGATCCAGGGGGAAAACTGTTTTTT
.	TRBV25-1	TRBJ2-6	.	CASSESSAGANVLTF	TGTGCCAGCAGTGAATCTTCAGCTGGGGCCAACGTCCTGACTTTC
.	TRBV19	TRBJ1-5	once	CASSSSGGRNQPQHF	TGTGCCAGTAGTTCCTCGGGGGGCCGCAATCAGCCCCAGCATTTT
TRBD1	TRBV25-1	TRBJ2-7	.	CANATGKYEQYF	TGTGCCAACGCGACAGGGAAATACGAGCAGTACTTC
TRBD1	TRBV9	TRBJ1-3	.	CASSAGTGGSGNTIYF	TGTGCCAGCAGCGCCGGGACAGGGGGTTCTGGAAACACCATATATTTT
.	TRBV3-1/TRBV3-2	TRBJ1-1	.	CASSPIRGTEAFF	TGTGCCAGCAGCCCTATTAGGGGCACTGAAGCTTTCTTT
.	TRBV6-5	TRBJ2-5	.	CASSRDKKETQYF	TGTGCCAGCAGCCGGGACAAGAAAGAGACCCAGTACTTC
.	TRBV19	TRBJ1-5	.	CASVRTAYSNQPQHF	TGTGCCAGTGTTCGGACAGCCTATAGCAATCAGCCCCAGCATTTT
.	TRBV5-6	TRBJ1-2	.	CASSLQGQDGYTF	TGTGCCAGCAGCTTACAGGGTCAGGATGGCTACACCTTC
.	TRBV29-1	TRBJ2-3	.	CSVVWSSSHTDTQYF	TGCAGCGTTGTTTGGTCTTCCTCACACACAGATACGCAGTATTTT
.	TRBV5-1	TRBJ1-5	.	CASSLVPGNQPQHF	TGCGCCAGCAGCTTGGTCCCGGGCAATCAGCCCCAGCATTTT
.	TRBV3-1/TRBV3-2	TRBJ1-2	.	CASSQYNTANYGYTF	TGTGCCAGCAGCCAATATAATACAGCTAACTATGGCTACACCTTC
TRBD1	TRBV18	TRBJ2-1	.	CASSPFRDSNEQFF	TGTGCCAGCTCACCTTTCCGGGACAGCAATGAGCAGTTCTTC